Following are 3 T cell receptor beta chains from one sample sequenced in a study of shared clonotypes between healthy human individuals (dated by TCRdb to 2019 to 2021). Library preparation used the immunoSEQ multiplex PCR assay. TCRdb stores this immuneACCESS table with in-frame sequences only. Part of the clones is absent; in the studies checked, under half of the shortfall reflects unresolved V genes, and no reason is known for the rest. Here the sample has a few million clones; 85% to 95% occur a single time. Jointly, the top ten make up around 0.4% of the sample. What was sequenced was naive CD4+ T cells from PBMCs. The cell subset or site label here, explained by the study, means: CD45RA+ positively selected. These receptors were taken from a man aged 18 to 29 in good health. Some clones in this sample may be carry-over from other donors' samples.

The chain is built from TRBV11-3 and TRBJ1-3; D possibly corresponds to TRBD1 (5 bases). This CDR3 spans 15 amino acids. Germline V lookup: CDR1 SGHNT, CDR2 YENEEA. V lost 5 bases and J 0 bases, leaving 11 bases between the germline ends. DNA for the CDR3: TGTGCCAGCAGCCTCGGGGCAACCTCTGGAAACACCATATATTTT. Residues: CASSLGATSGNTIYF.

The chain carries TRBV15 and TRBJ2-1, with no clear D. The CDR3 has 14 amino acids. Germline V gives CDR1 LNHNV, CDR2 YYDKDF (reference sequence). V was trimmed by 3 bases and J by 5 bases, leaving 11 bases between them. CDR3 residues: CATSRGANHNEQFF. The CDR3 DNA is TGTGCCACCAGCAGGGGCGCCAACCACAATGAGCAGTTCTTC.

The chain employs TRBV28 and TRBJ1-6; TRBD1 aligns across 8 bases. J gave up 9 bases and V 4 bases, and 8 bases lay outside the gene matches. CDR1 and CDR2 from the germline V gene are MDHEN and SYDVKM. This CDR3 is built from 15 residues. This CDR3 reads CASSSGTGGTSPLHF. DNA of the CDR3: TGTGCCAGCAGTTCAGGTACAGGGGGGACTTCACCCCTCCACTTT.